Described below is a single T cell receptor (beta chain) sequence and its context. Its antigen is currently unknown. Naive CD8 cells lacked CD45RO, underwent positive selection for CCR7 and left out terminally differentiated effector memory CD45RA+ cells. Assay: immunoSEQ multiplex PCR; the TCRdb copy retains only in-frame clones and omits some. Among approximately 2,200,000 clones listed, more than 85% were seen once. The CDR3 covers 16 residues. Trimming at V came to 4 bases and at J to 2 bases, leaving 9 bases not matched to a gene. Germline CDR1 and CDR2: MNHEY and SMNVEV (reference sequence). The data stem from a study of shared clonotypes between healthy human individuals. The study, taken as a whole, reports: When compared with the clonotypes that were shared by all four sorted-subset donors, the non-shared clonotypes turned out to have lower generation probabilities. Larger estimated richness was generally recorded for naive subsets relative to memory subsets.

The clonotype was recovered from a man aged 18 to 35 in good health. Some clones in this sample may be carry-over from other donors' samples. The J gene is TRBJ2-5, the V gene TRBV27, with 8 nucleotides matching TRBD2. Material for sequencing was naive CD8+ T cells from PBMCs. The CDR3 sequence is CASSSPTSGTQETQYF. The DNA of the CDR3 is TGTGCCAGCAGTTCCCCAACTAGCGGCACACAAGAGACCCAGTACTTC.